A single sample is the source of the 17 T cell receptor beta chains below, sequenced in a study of T-cell memory formation after mild COVID-19. TCRdb re-analysed the 5' RACE reads in MiXCR, keeping a single row per CDR3 protein. The data show approximately 100,000 distinct CDR3 sequences, about 18% seen once. The sequenced sample consisted of PBMCs or a T cell subset sorted from them (not recorded which). Source of these receptors: an adult woman who had mild COVID-19 (a few samples of this study predate the infection). Cell type and time point are not known.

This chain connects TRBV12-3 or TRBV12-4 to TRBJ1-1, with D unresolved. V was shortened by 3 bases and J by 6 bases, with 8 bases between the two germline ends. The CDR3 extends over 12 amino acids. The CDR3 sequence: CASSFTRAEAFF. Here the CDR3 DNA reads TGTGCCAGCAGTTTTACCAGAGCTGAAGCTTTCTTT.

The V and J genes are TRBV6-6 and TRBJ2-7; tentatively, D is TRBD1 (6 bases). In germline, CDR1 is MNHNY, CDR2 SVGAGI (reference sequence). The CDR3 extends over 17 amino acids. V lost 0 bases, J lost 3 bases, and 18 bases lay in between. The CDR3 protein is CASSYSTVPDSFYEQYF. DNA of the CDR3: TGTGCCAGCAGTTACTCGACGGTTCCGGACAGCTTCTACGAGCAGTACTTC.

This clonotype appeared a few times. This chain connects TRBV7-9 to TRBJ2-3; possibly TRBD1 or TRBD2 for D (5 bases each). CDR1 SEHNR and CDR2 FQNEAQ come from the germline V gene (reference sequence). Trimming shortened V by 1 base and J by 0 bases, and 20 bases separated the two germline ends. The CDR3 length is 19 residues. The CDR3 is CASSLDRDPNGISTDTQYF. For the CDR3, the DNA is TGTGCCAGCAGCTTAGATCGGGACCCGAACGGGATAAGCACAGATACGCAGTATTTT.

In this sample, this clonotype turned up many times. The rearrangement links TRBV6-5 to TRBJ1-1, with 8 bases that match TRBD1. The CDR3 is 14 residues long. Per germline, CDR1 MNHEY and CDR2 SVGAGI. The J segment lost 5 bases and the V segment lost 2 bases, leaving 4 bases of the junction unmatched. CDR3 in DNA: TGTGCCAGCAGTTACGACAGGGGAATGACTGAAGCTTTCTTT. Amino acids: CASSYDRGMTEAFF.

Of note for this clonotype: At one end, the junction sequence differs from germline, possibly due to a read error. The chain combines TRBV6-2 or TRBV6-3 with TRBJ2-7; D remains unclear. Germline CDR1 is MNHEY and CDR2 is SVGEGT. The CDR3 consists of 14 residues. CDR3 residues: CASSYGSSAYGQYF. The DNA of the CDR3 is TGTGCCAGCAGTTACGGCTCGTCAGCCTACGGGCAGTACTTC.

This chain joins TRBV7-8 and TRBJ2-3; 7 bases align to TRBD1. Germline CDR1 SGHVS, CDR2 FQNEAQ. The CDR3 runs to 18 residues. After removal of 1 base from V and 0 bases from J, the junction contained 10 bases not matched to a gene. CDR3 residues: CASSLGWRTGDSTDTQYF. The CDR3 DNA reads as TGTGCCAGCAGCTTAGGTTGGAGGACAGGAGATAGCACAGATACGCAGTATTTT.

The chain recombines TRBV12-3 or TRBV12-4 with TRBJ2-1; D is uncertain. This CDR3 comprises 15 residues. The V gene lost 3 bases and the J gene lost 7 bases, with 16 bases spanning the gap. In DNA form, the CDR3 reads TGTGCCAGCAGTTTGCCCCGTAGAACCTCAAATGAGCAGTTCTTC. This gives the protein CASSLPRRTSNEQFF.

The chain is built from TRBV5-1 and TRBJ1-1; 7 bases fit TRBD1. The V gene end was trimmed by 0 bases and the J gene end by 2 bases; junction bases not matched to a gene: 1. The CDR3 consists of 14 residues. Germline CDR1 and CDR2: SGHRS and YFSETQ. The CDR3 loop is CASSLGDSNTEAFF. The CDR3 DNA is TGCGCCAGCAGCTTGGGGGACAGCAACACTGAAGCTTTCTTT.

This clonotype turned up a few times. This chain connects TRBV7-6 to TRBJ1-4; D ambiguous. Germline V lookup: CDR1 SGHVS, CDR2 FNYEAQ. With 1 base removed from V and 4 bases from J, the gap between germline ends came to 7 bases. The CDR3 runs 14 residues. CDR3 in amino acids: CASSLGAFNEKLFF. The CDR3, as DNA: TGTGCCAGCAGCTTAGGGGCGTTTAATGAAAAACTGTTTTTT.

The J gene is TRBJ1-1, the V gene TRBV9, with 9 nucleotides matching TRBD1. The trim removed 0 bases at V and 4 bases at J, leaving 7 bases unmatched. The CDR3 extends over 16 amino acids. CDR1 and CDR2 (germline): SGDLS, YYNGEE. CDR3 in DNA: TGTGCCAGCAGCGTAGGAGACAGGGGGTTGCTCACTGAAGCTTTCTTT. Its protein is CASSVGDRGLLTEAFF.

V is TRBV27 and J is TRBJ1-4; the D is unclear. V was cut by 6 bases and J by 3 bases, with 14 bases left in between. Germline V gene lookup returns CDR1 MNHEY and CDR2 SMNVEV (reference sequence). The CDR3 consists of 15 residues. The CDR3 region is CASRPLGQPNEKLFF. Written as DNA, the CDR3 is TGTGCCAGCAGACCCCTAGGCCAGCCTAATGAAAAACTGTTTTTT. Full variable domain (outside the CDR3, taken from reference TRBV27 and TRBJ1-4): EAQVTQNPRYLITVTGKKLTVTCSQNMNHEYMSWYRQDPGLGLRQIYYSMNVEVTDKGDVPEGYKVSRKEKRNFPLILESPSPNQTSLYFCASRPLGQPNEKLFFGSGTQLSVL.

In its sample, this clonotype was seen a few times. The CDR3 region is CASSYAGPDTQYF. CDR3 nucleotides: TGTGCCAGCAGTTATGCGGGACCAGATACGCAGTATTTT. The gene calls are TRBV6-2 or TRBV6-3 and TRBJ2-3; a weak D match, TRBD2 (6 bases). Germline values: CDR1 MNHEY, CDR2 SVGEGT. V lost 3 bases, J lost 4 bases, and 8 bases lay in between. The length of the CDR3 is 13 residues.

This clonotype came up a few times. The V call is TRBV7-9, the J call TRBJ1-1; the D is unclear. CDR3 size: 13 residues. V lost 0 bases and J lost 8, with 10 bases in between. Germline V gene data show CDR1 as SEHNR and CDR2 as FQNEAQ (reference sequence). The CDR3 region has the DNA TGTGCCAGCAGCTTAGCGCCCGAGCCCGAAGCTTTCTTT. Its protein product is CASSLAPEPEAFF.

This chain joins TRBV15 and TRBJ2-3, with TRBD1 as a possible D gene (6 bases). Germline V lookup: CDR1 LNHNV, CDR2 YYDKDF (reference sequence). The CDR3 totals 17 residues. Trimming shortened V by 2 bases and J by 1 base, and 16 bases separated the two germline ends. CDR3 DNA: TGTGCCACCAGCAGATTTGCGCCAGGGGTGGGCACAGATACGCAGTATTTT. It translates to CATSRFAPGVGTDTQYF.

This chain joins TRBV7-9 and TRBJ2-5, with D possibly being TRBD2 (6 bases). V dropped 1 base and J dropped 1 base, with 16 bases sitting between them. Germline lookup yields CDR1 SEHNR and CDR2 FQNEAQ (reference sequence). CDR3 size: 17 residues. DNA of the CDR3: TGTGCCAGCAGCTTAGTGGGGGGTGACCCGCCCCAAGAGACCCAGTACTTC. It codes for CASSLVGGDPPQETQYF.

The chain employs TRBV15 and TRBJ2-1; D possibly matches TRBD1 or TRBD2 (5 bases each). Trimming removed 0 bases from V and 6 bases from J, with 18 bases in between. Germline values: CDR1 LNHNV, CDR2 YYDKDF (reference sequence). This CDR3 is 17 amino acids long. Here the CDR3 DNA reads TGTGCCACCAGCAGAGATTTGGGCAGGGTAGGAGGCAATGAGCAGTTCTTC. This encodes CATSRDLGRVGGNEQFF.

The chain combines TRBV12-3 or TRBV12-4 with TRBJ2-1; D not certain. The V and J ends lost 6 bases and 9 bases respectively, with 9 bases between them. The CDR3 totals 11 residues. DNA of the CDR3: TGTGCCAGCAGCCCCCGACTTGAGCAGTTCTTC. This sequence encodes CASSPRLEQFF.